The 2 T cell receptor beta chains listed next were all sequenced from one sample in a study of blood T cell repertoires in COVID-19 (dated by TCRdb to 2018 to 2021). Library creation used the immunoSEQ multiplex PCR assay. TCRdb retrieved this table from immuneACCESS and kept in-frame rearrangements only. Not all clones are present; in checked studies, unresolved V genes account for under half, and no reason is known for the remainder. In all, the sample holds around 340,000 clones, and roughly 90% of those were seen once. 3% to 4.5% of the sample is held by the ten biggest clonotypes. Specimen: peripheral blood. These receptors all stem from a woman aged 55-70 years with COVID-19, enrolled during active disease.

CDR3 sequence reads: CASYSPGELFF. The CDR3 DNA follows: TGTGCCAGCTACTCACCCGGGGAGCTGTTTTTT. The V call is TRBV28, the J call TRBJ2-2; D uncertain. The germline V gene has CDR1 MDHEN and CDR2 SYDVKM. Trimming removed 8 bases from V and 6 bases from J, with 7 bases in between. The CDR3 is 11 amino acids.

The genes are TRBV6-5 and TRBJ1-3; D is uncertain. V lost 7 bases to trimming and J lost 0 bases, with 10 bases between them. Germline CDR1 reads MNHEY; CDR2 reads SVGAGI. This CDR3 region has 14 residues. CDR3 loop: CASKSPLSGNTIYF. CDR3 coding DNA: TGTGCCAGCAAGAGCCCACTCTCTGGAAACACCATATATTTT.